This T cell receptor (beta chain) was identified in a study of radiotherapy plus CTLA-4 blockade in lung cancer. Remarks on this clone: What it binds is not known.

Germline V gene data show CDR1 as LNHDA and CDR2 as SQIVND (reference sequence). J was trimmed by 3 bases and V by 7 bases; bases with no gene match: 8. This CDR3 contains 15 residues. Study-level results: Blood-borne expansion of tumor-derived TCR clones followed radiotherapy plus ipilimumab.

TCRdb keeps only in-frame clones here, not all; method: immunoSEQ multiplex PCR. The sample contains tens of thousands of clones, about three quarters of which appear only once. This specimen was peripheral blood, taken from a patient treated with radiotherapy plus ipilimumab. The sequence was collected from a human donor with non-small cell lung cancer whose response to radiotherapy plus ipilimumab could not be evaluated. The genes are TRBV19 and TRBJ2-2, with 7 bases matching TRBD2. Here the CDR3 DNA reads TGTGCCAGTACGCTTGGGGGGGATTACACCGGGGAGCTGTTTTTT. This sequence encodes CASTLGGDYTGELFF. The whole variable domain, remainder taken from reference TRBV19 and TRBJ2-2, is DGGITQSPKYLFRKEGQNVTLSCEQNLNHDAMYWYRQDPGQGLRLIYYSQIVNDFQKGDIAEGYSVSREKKESFPLTVTSAQKNPTAFYLCASTLGGDYTGELFFGEGSRLTVL.